Described below is a single T cell receptor (beta chain) sequence and its context. This CDR3 is missing its conserved last phenylalanine or tryptophan, likely due to a read error. CDR1 MNHNS and CDR2 SASEGT come from the germline V gene. This CDR3 spans 13 amino acids. Trimming pared 2 bases from V and 5 bases from J, leaving 9 bases between. Germline DNA was also extracted, with blood RNA taken from unsorted whole blood. This record belongs to a study of tumor-infiltrating lymphocytes in primary liver carcinoma. A constant-region primer served to make TCR beta cDNA from roughly 500 ng total RNA. Slightly modified ARM-PCR served as the procedure for the TCR beta libraries. These libraries came from three rounds of nested multiplex PCR. With TRBV1-TRBV30 forward primers and a C-beta reverse primer, the first two PCR rounds were run for about 10 cycles each. TCRdb used MiXCR to reprocess the multiplex PCR reads, holding one entry per CDR3 protein. The sample shows about 300,000 distinct CDR3 sequences, 65% of them seen only once.

The sequencing input was peripheral blood. This rearrangement joins TRBV6-1 to TRBJ1-1; D is possibly TRBD1 (5 bases). This TCR was sampled from a man aged 35 to 55 with primary liver carcinoma and hepatitis B virus infection. The CDR3 loop is CASSEFGGTEAFC. The CDR3 bases are TGTGCCAGCAGTGAATTTGGGGGAACTGAAGCTTTCTGT.